This paragraph covers one T cell receptor (beta chain) sequence. Its antigen is currently unknown. This entry is derived from a study of T cell responses to AZD1222 COVID-19 vaccine. Study overall: Pooled in the analysis were second doses at about 4 or about 12 weeks. Study results and caveats: Donors were chiefly white British, with a greater number of females, and clonal diversity was perhaps underestimated. Only six people who got AZD1222 tested seropositive at baseline. Spike was spanned by vaccine-associated CD4 TCRs, with dominance at 160-218 and 743-854.

The CDR3 sequence is 14 residues long. Data came from immunoSEQ multiplex PCR; TCRdb stores just in-frame clones and leaves some out. The table includes about 96,000 clones, 90% detected once. The chain links TRBV21-1 to TRBJ2-3. TRBV21-1 is designated a pseudogene. The clonotype comes from an adult in good health. The specimen comprised peripheral blood, sampled on day 0 of AZD1222 vaccination. The CDR3 region is CASIPKGQTDTQYF. CDR3 in DNA: TGTGCCAGCATCCCCAAGGGCCAAACAGATACGCAGTATTTT.